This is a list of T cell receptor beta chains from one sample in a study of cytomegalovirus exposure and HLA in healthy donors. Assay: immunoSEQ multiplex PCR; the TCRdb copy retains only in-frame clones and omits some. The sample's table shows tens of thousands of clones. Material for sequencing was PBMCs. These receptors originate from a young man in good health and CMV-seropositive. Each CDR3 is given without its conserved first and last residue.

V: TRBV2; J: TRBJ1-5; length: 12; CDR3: ASSEGEINQPQH
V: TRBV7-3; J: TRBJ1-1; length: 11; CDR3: ASSPGQGTEAF
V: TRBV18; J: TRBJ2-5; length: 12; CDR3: ASSPIAGVETQY
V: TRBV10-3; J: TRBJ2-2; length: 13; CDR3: AIISGSSGTGELF
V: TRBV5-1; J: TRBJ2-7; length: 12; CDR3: ASKDSGISYEQY
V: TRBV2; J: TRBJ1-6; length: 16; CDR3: ASRGTGGVRSYNSPLH
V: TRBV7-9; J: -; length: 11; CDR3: ASSLAEMYEQY
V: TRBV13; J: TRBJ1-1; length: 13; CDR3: ASSPRGQGDTEAF
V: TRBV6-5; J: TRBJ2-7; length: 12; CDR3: ASRKEASTYEQY
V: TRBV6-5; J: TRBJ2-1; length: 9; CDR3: ASRRRNEQF
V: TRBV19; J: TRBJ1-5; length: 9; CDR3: ATRQGEPQH